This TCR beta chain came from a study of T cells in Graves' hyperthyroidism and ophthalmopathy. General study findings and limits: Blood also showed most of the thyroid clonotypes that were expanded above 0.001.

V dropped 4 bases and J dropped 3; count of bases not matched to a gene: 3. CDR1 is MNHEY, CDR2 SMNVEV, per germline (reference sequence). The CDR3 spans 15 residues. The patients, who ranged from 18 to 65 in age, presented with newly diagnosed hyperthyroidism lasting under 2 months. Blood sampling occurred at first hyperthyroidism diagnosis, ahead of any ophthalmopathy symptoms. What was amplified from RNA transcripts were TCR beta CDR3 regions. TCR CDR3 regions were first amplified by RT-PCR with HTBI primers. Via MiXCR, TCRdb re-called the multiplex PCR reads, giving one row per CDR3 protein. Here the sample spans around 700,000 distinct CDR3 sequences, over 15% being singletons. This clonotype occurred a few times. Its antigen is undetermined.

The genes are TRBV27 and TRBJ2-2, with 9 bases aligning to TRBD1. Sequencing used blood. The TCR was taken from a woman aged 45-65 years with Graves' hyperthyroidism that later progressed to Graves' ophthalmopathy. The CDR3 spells CASSWWTGDTGELFF. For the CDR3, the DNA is TGTGCCAGCAGTTGGTGGACAGGGGACACCGGGGAGCTGTTTTTT.